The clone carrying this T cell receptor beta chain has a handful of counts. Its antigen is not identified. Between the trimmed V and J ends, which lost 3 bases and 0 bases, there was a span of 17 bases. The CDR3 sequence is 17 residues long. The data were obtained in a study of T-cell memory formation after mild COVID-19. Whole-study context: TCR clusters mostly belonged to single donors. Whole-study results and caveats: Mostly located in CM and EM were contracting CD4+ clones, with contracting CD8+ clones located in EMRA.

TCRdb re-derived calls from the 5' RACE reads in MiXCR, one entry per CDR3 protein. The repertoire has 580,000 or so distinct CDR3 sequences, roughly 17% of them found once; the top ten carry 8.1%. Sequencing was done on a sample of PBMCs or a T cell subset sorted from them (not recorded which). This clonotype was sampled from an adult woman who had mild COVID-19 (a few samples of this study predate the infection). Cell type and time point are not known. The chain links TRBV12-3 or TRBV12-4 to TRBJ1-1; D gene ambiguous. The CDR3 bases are TGTGCCAGCAGTTTTCCCCCCCAACCGGACCTGAACACTGAAGCTTTCTTT. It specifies CASSFPPQPDLNTEAFF.